The clone carrying this T cell receptor beta chain was found many times. What it recognizes is unknown. Exclusion criteria comprised uncontrolled infection, other autoimmune disease, pregnancy or lactation. A roughly 10 ml volume of fresh peripheral blood provided the PBMCs. The CDR3 consists of 12 residues. Trimming cost V 10 bases and J 5 bases; bases outside gene matches: 5. Germline CDR1 reads MDHEN; CDR2 reads SYDVKM. This record belongs to a study of T cells in Graves' hyperthyroidism and ophthalmopathy. The wider study: Peripheral blood specimens were obtained at initial diagnosis, prior to any treatment.

Study results and limitations: Blood shared most expanded thyroid clonotypes above 0.001.

Template material for amplifying TCR beta CDR3 regions consisted of RNA transcripts. A first-round RT-PCR of the TCR CDR3 used the HTBI primer set. TCRdb reprocessed the multiplex PCR reads via MiXCR and lists one record per CDR3 protein. The table includes about 260,000 distinct CDR3 sequences, less than 30% detected once. This sequence joins TRBV28 and TRBJ2-7, with 10 bases matching TRBD1. This receptor was taken from a man aged 40-55 years with Graves' hyperthyroidism that later progressed to Graves' ophthalmopathy. The material sequenced was blood. As DNA, the CDR3 is TGTGCCACCGGGACAGGGGCCAACGAGCAGTACTTC. It translates to CATGTGANEQYF.